This passage covers 27 T cell receptor beta chains from one sample sequenced in a study of T cells in localized non-small cell lung cancer. Assay: immunoSEQ multiplex PCR; the TCRdb copy retains only in-frame clones and omits some. The table shows approximately 6,000 clones, with approximately 82% occurring only once. The source was peripheral blood mononuclear cells, collected before any cancer treatment. The source is a female donor at least 60 years old with stage II lung adenocarcinoma.

The sample holds a few counts of this clone. The genes are TRBV28 and TRBJ1-2, with a weak D call TRBD1 (5 bases). V was trimmed by 6 bases and J by 6 bases, leaving 14 bases between them. There are 13 residues in the CDR3. The germline gives CDR1 MDHEN, CDR2 SYDVKM. The CDR3 here is CASRVGPLDGYTF. Written as DNA, the CDR3 is TGTGCCAGCAGAGTGGGGCCTTTGGATGGCTACACCTTC.

The V gene is TRBV5-4, the J gene TRBJ2-7; TRBD1 is a possible D gene (6 bases). CDR3 length: 14 residues. Germline values: CDR1 SGHNT, CDR2 YYREEE (reference sequence). The V end was cut by 3 bases, the J end by 6 bases, with 16 bases between. The DNA of the CDR3 is TGTGCCAGCAGCTGGGGGCCGGGGCCTACCGAGCAGTACTTC. Translated, it gives CASSWGPGPTEQYF.

J is TRBJ2-7 and V is TRBV11-2; 7 bases align to TRBD2. The germline V gene encodes CDR1 SGHAT and CDR2 FQNNGV. The V and J ends lost 7 bases and 7 bases, in that order; junction bases with no gene match: 4. The length of the CDR3 is 11 residues. CDR3 loop: CASTNGREQYF. The CDR3 DNA reads as TGTGCCAGCACCAACGGGAGGGAGCAGTACTTC. Combining the CDR3 with reference TRBV11-2 and TRBJ2-7 gives the whole variable domain EAGVAQSPRYKIIEKRQSVAFWCNPISGHATLYWYQQILGQGPKLLIQFQNNGVVDDSQLPKDRFSAERLKGVDSTLKIQPAKLEDSAVYLCASTNGREQYFGPGTRLTVT.

The chain combines TRBV7-3 with TRBJ2-3; 12 nucleotides match TRBD2. Germline assignment: CDR1 SGHTA and CDR2 FQGTGA. J lost 3 bases, V lost 1 base, and 5 bases had no gene match. The CDR3 is made up of 17 amino acids. The CDR3 loop is CASSLRLAGGPTDTQYF. For the CDR3, the DNA is TGTGCCAGCAGCTTAAGGCTAGCGGGAGGGCCTACAGATACGCAGTATTTT.

This sequence joins TRBV18 and TRBJ1-6; D possibly corresponds to TRBD1 (6 bases). This CDR3 comprises 15 residues. Germline loops: CDR1 KGHSH, CDR2 LQKENI. Trimming pared 3 bases from V and 8 bases from J, leaving 14 bases between. CDR3 nucleotides: TGTGCCAGCTCACCGACAGGCCCGTGGGATTCACCCCTCCACTTT. As protein: CASSPTGPWDSPLHF.

CDR3 sequence reads: CASSEIGATGANVLTF. In nucleotides, the CDR3 is TGTGCCAGCAGTGAAATTGGGGCGACAGGGGCCAACGTCCTGACTTTC. The chain recombines TRBV6-1 with TRBJ2-6; a possible D gene is TRBD1 (5 bases). This CDR3 comprises 16 residues. The germline CDR1 and CDR2 sequences are MNHNS and SASEGT. V lost 2 bases and J lost 4, with 12 bases in between.

This chain uses TRBV4-1 with TRBJ2-7; no firm D call. The germline V gene encodes CDR1 MGHRA and CDR2 YSYEKL. The CDR3 length is 13 residues. Trimming left V 1 base short and J 4 bases short, with 8 bases between. The CDR3 region is CASSQAVGYEQYV. The CDR3 nucleotides read TGCGCCAGCAGCCAAGCCGTGGGGTACGAGCAGTACGTC.

This sequence joins TRBV7-9 and TRBJ2-3; 9 nucleotides agree with TRBD2. The CDR3 consists of 15 residues. Germline-derived CDR1 and CDR2 are SEHNR and FQNEAQ (reference sequence). V lost 4 bases and J lost 0; bases outside the gene matches: 2. The CDR3 region is CASSSLAGSTDTQYF. CDR3 bases: TGTGCCAGCAGCTCTCTAGCGGGAAGCACAGATACGCAGTATTTT.

The chain is built from TRBV5-1 and TRBJ2-1; 14 bases are a match to TRBD2. V lost 4 bases, J lost 7 bases, and 7 bases stayed unmatched. The germline CDR1 and CDR2 sequences are SGHRS and YFSETQ. This CDR3 is built from 16 residues. The CDR3 protein is CASSKGGLAGVNEQFF. The CDR3 DNA reads TGCGCCAGCAGCAAAGGGGGACTAGCGGGGGTAAATGAGCAGTTCTTC.

This clone was seen just once. The V and J genes are TRBV9 and TRBJ2-2; TRBD2 matches at 13 bases. The CDR3 sequence is 18 residues long. V dropped 3 bases and J dropped 0; count of bases not matched to a gene: 5. CDR1 and CDR2 (germline): SGDLS, YYNGEE. CDR3 nucleotide sequence: TGTGCCAGCAGCGCGGGACTAGCGGGACGCGCGAACACCGGGGAGCTGTTTTTT. Protein sequence: CASSAGLAGRANTGELFF.

This clone turned up a few times. The chain carries TRBV19 and TRBJ1-3; D call uncertain. Germline-derived CDR1 and CDR2 are LNHDA and SQIVND (reference sequence). Trimming removed 5 bases at V and 4 bases at J, with 6 bases between. The CDR3 is made up of 12 amino acids. The CDR3 spells CASSVIGNTIYF. For the CDR3, the DNA is TGTGCCAGTAGTGTAATAGGAAACACCATATATTTT.

V and J are TRBV27 and TRBJ2-5; D is uncertain. The CDR3 is 14 amino acids. V gave up 7 bases and J gave up 2 bases, with 14 bases separating them. From germline, CDR1 is MNHEY and CDR2 SMNVEV (reference sequence). The CDR3 spells CASTLIRVQETQYF. The CDR3 DNA sequence: TGTGCCAGCACCCTCATAAGGGTACAAGAGACCCAGTACTTC.

This clone was seen a single time. The V call is TRBV19, the J call TRBJ1-1; no definite D call. Trimming pared 6 bases from V and 1 base from J, leaving 6 bases between. Germline values: CDR1 LNHDA, CDR2 SQIVND (reference sequence). This CDR3 has 12 amino acids. CDR3 nucleotides: TGTGCCAGTAGGCCAGGGAACACTGAAGCTTTCTTT. It codes for CASRPGNTEAFF. Complete variable domain (other parts from reference TRBV19 and TRBJ1-1): DGGITQSPKYLFRKEGQNVTLSCEQNLNHDAMYWYRQDPGQGLRLIYYSQIVNDFQKGDIAEGYSVSREKKESFPLTVTSAQKNPTAFYLCASRPGNTEAFFGQGTRLTVV.

The chain employs TRBV15 and TRBJ2-5; D not certain. The germline V and J ends were trimmed by 0 bases and 2 bases, with 7 bases remaining between them. From germline, CDR1 is LNHNV and CDR2 YYDKDF (reference sequence). This CDR3 region has 14 residues. The CDR3 is CATSRDGQQETQYF. The CDR3 DNA sequence: TGTGCCACCAGCAGAGATGGGCAGCAAGAGACCCAGTACTTC.

The chain uses TRBV5-4 and TRBJ2-2, with D possibly matching TRBD1 (5 bases). V lost 4 bases, J lost 10 bases, and 20 bases lay in between. The CDR3 contains 15 residues. Germline CDR1 reads SGHNT; CDR2 reads YYREEE (reference sequence). The CDR3 loop is CASSHRNNFFTELFF. The CDR3, as DNA: TGTGCCAGCAGCCACAGGAACAATTTTTTTACGGAGCTGTTTTTT.

The V and J genes are TRBV5-4 and TRBJ1-2, with TRBD1 matching 7 bases. Trimming cost V 4 bases and J 8 bases; bases outside gene matches: 11. CDR1 and CDR2 from the germline V gene are SGHNT and YYREEE (reference sequence). The CDR3 is 14 residues long. For the CDR3, the DNA is TGTGCCAGCAGCCCCAGAGACAGGGTGGAAGGCTACACCTTC. Protein sequence: CASSPRDRVEGYTF.

The rearrangement uses TRBV5-1 and TRBJ2-3; D remains ambiguous. The CDR3 runs 13 residues. CDR1 is SGHRS, CDR2 YFSETQ, per germline. With 4 bases removed from V and 1 base from J, the gap between germline ends came to 7 bases. CDR3 nucleotides: TGCGCCAGCAGCCCTGGCGGCACAGATACGCAGTATTTT. It is translated as CASSPGGTDTQYF.

This chain links TRBV5-1 with TRBJ1-6; 10 positions match TRBD1. Germline V lookup: CDR1 SGHRS, CDR2 YFSETQ. The V and J ends lost 4 bases and 1 base, in that order; junction bases with no gene match: 2. CDR3 length: 16 amino acids. CDR3 bases: TGCGCCAGCAGCGGACAGGGGGAATCCTATAATTCACCCCTCCACTTT. Translating it yields CASSGQGESYNSPLHF.

The CDR3 here is CASSYSMGHSPLHF. CDR3 sequence (DNA): TGTGCCAGCAGTTACTCTATGGGGCACTCACCCCTCCACTTT. The genes are TRBV6-5 and TRBJ1-6; the D gene is possibly TRBD1 (5 bases). This CDR3 is built from 14 residues. Looked up from germline, CDR1 is MNHEY and CDR2 is SVGAGI. The V and J ends lost 0 bases and 10 bases respectively, with 10 bases between them.

The V call is TRBV7-6, the J call TRBJ2-1, with 9 bases matching TRBD1. The CDR3 is 14 amino acids. CDR1 SGHVS and CDR2 FNYEAQ come from the germline V gene. Trimming took 5 bases from V and 4 from J; bases not matched to a gene: 3. CDR3 nucleotides: TGTGCCAGCAGCCCAGACAGGGGGTACAATGAGCAGTTCTTC. It translates to CASSPDRGYNEQFF.

The chain is built from TRBV2 and TRBJ2-2; D is unclear. CDR3 length: 13 amino acids. Between the trimmed V and J ends, which lost 8 bases and 2 bases, there was a span of 9 bases. CDR1 and CDR2 (germline): SNHLY, FYNNEI. As DNA, the CDR3 is TGTGCCAGCCCCGCCAGAAACACCGGGGAGCTGTTTTTT. Its translation: CASPARNTGELFF.

The rearrangement uses TRBV30 and TRBJ1-1; D remains unclear. The CDR3 has 11 residues. From germline, CDR1 is GTSNPN and CDR2 SVGIG (reference sequence). V dropped 3 bases and J dropped 1 base, with 3 bases sitting between them. Here the CDR3 reads CAWRKNTEAFF. CDR3 bases: TGTGCCTGGAGAAAGAACACTGAAGCTTTCTTT.

CDR3 coding DNA: TGTGCCAGCACCCTCGAGGGCAGTAGGAATCAGCCCCAGCATTTT. Amino acid sequence: CASTLEGSRNQPQHF. V gene TRBV6-1 combines with J gene TRBJ1-5; D remains ambiguous. CDR3 size: 15 residues. Germline CDR1 and CDR2: MNHNS and SASEGT. Trimming removed 7 bases at V and 4 bases at J, with 17 bases between.

The chain joins TRBV15 to TRBJ1-2; 9 nucleotides agree with TRBD1. CDR1 and CDR2 from the germline V gene are LNHNV and YYDKDF (reference sequence). V gave up 4 bases and J gave up 4 bases; unmatched junction bases: 7. The CDR3 length is 15 residues. This CDR3 reads CATSKNRDRVYGYTF. CDR3 DNA sequence: TGTGCCACCAGCAAAAACCGGGACAGGGTCTATGGCTACACCTTC.

The chain combines TRBV10-3 with TRBJ1-4; 7 bases are shared with TRBD1. The CDR3 consists of 14 residues. V lost 8 bases, J lost 6 bases, and 9 bases stayed unmatched. Per germline, CDR1 ENHRY and CDR2 SYGVKD. The DNA for the CDR3 is TGTGCCATCCGAGGGGACAGCAGGGATGAAAAACTGTTTTTT. Translating it yields CAIRGDSRDEKLFF.

In this sample, this clone turned up once. The chain links TRBV7-3 to TRBJ1-1, with D maybe TRBD1 (5 bases). V was cut by 4 bases and J by 1 base, with 10 bases left in between. In germline, CDR1 is SGHTA, CDR2 FQGTGA. This CDR3 has 14 residues. In DNA, the CDR3 is TGTGCCAGCAGCTCCGGGGCGGCGAACACTGAAGCTTTCTTT. Protein sequence: CASSSGAANTEAFF. Together with reference TRBV7-3 and TRBJ1-1, the CDR3 gives the full variable domain: GAGVSQTPSNKVTEKGKYVELRCDPISGHTALYWYRQSLGQGPEFLIYFQGTGAADDSGLPNDRFFAVRPEGSVSTLKIQRTERGDSAVYLCASSSGAANTEAFFGQGTRLTVV.

This rearrangement joins TRBV5-1 to TRBJ2-3, with TRBD2 matching over 11 bases. CDR3 length: 16 residues. Unmatched junction bases numbered 5, after V lost 4 bases and J lost 1 base. Germline CDR1 is SGHRS and CDR2 is YFSETQ. CDR3 sequence: CASSPGLAEGTDTQYF. The CDR3 nucleotides read TGCGCCAGCAGCCCGGGACTAGCGGAGGGCACAGATACGCAGTATTTT.